Each of the 23 T cell receptor beta chains below was sequenced from the same sample in a study of graft-versus-host responses after intestinal transplantation. Antigens for these TCRs are unknown. Generated by immunoSEQ multiplex PCR, the TCRdb table keeps only in-frame clones and is missing some. The data hold some 83,000 clones, with 91% observed a single time. The sequences come from unstimulated CD4+ T cells sorted from spleen or lymph node cells, collected before intestinal transplant. The receptors were sampled from a human donor who received an intestinal transplant.

V and J are TRBV7-2 and TRBJ2-3, with a weak D call TRBD2 (6 bases). Germline CDR1 is SGHTA and CDR2 is FQGNSA. V was clipped by 1 base and J by 2 bases, with 13 bases between them. The CDR3 extends over 16 amino acids. The CDR3 coding sequence is TGTGCCAGCAGCTTAGGTCAGCGGGCCTACACAGATACGCAGTATTTT. Amino acids: CASSLGQRAYTDTQYF.

The chain couples TRBV27 to TRBJ1-6, with D possibly TRBD1 on 5 matching bases. Germline CDR1 and CDR2: MNHEY and SMNVEV (reference sequence). This CDR3 has 15 amino acids. V was trimmed by 2 bases and J by 9 bases, leaving 14 bases between them. The CDR3, as DNA: TGTGCCAGCAGTTTAGATAGCTGGGGCATTTCACCCCTCCACTTT. This translates into CASSLDSWGISPLHF.

The chain combines TRBV10-2 with TRBJ2-7; 8 nucleotides match TRBD2. The V gene's germline CDR1 is WSHSY and CDR2 SAAADI. J lost 4 bases, V lost 5 bases, and 10 bases had no gene match. This CDR3 has 15 amino acids. The CDR3 loop reads CASSPSGGAAYEQYF. CDR3 nucleotide sequence: TGCGCCAGCAGTCCAAGCGGGGGAGCCGCTTACGAGCAGTACTTC.

The gene calls are TRBV5-1 and TRBJ2-3; 8 bases fit TRBD2. J was trimmed by 2 bases and V by 6 bases; bases with no gene match: 8. The CDR3 is 15 amino acids. The germline CDR1 and CDR2 sequences are SGHRS and YFSETQ. The CDR3 loop is CASTSGGRSTDTQYF. DNA for the CDR3: TGCGCCAGCACCTCGGGGGGGCGCTCCACAGATACGCAGTATTTT.

This clone has only a few counts. The chain is built from TRBV10-3 and TRBJ1-1, with TRBD1 matching over 8 bases. The V segment lost 8 bases and the J segment 4 bases; nucleotides outside the gene matches: 6. The CDR3 runs to 13 residues. Germline V CDR1 and CDR2: ENHRY, SYGVKD. CDR3 amino acids: CAIGSDRATEAFF. The CDR3 bases are TGTGCCATCGGTTCGGACAGGGCCACTGAAGCTTTCTTT.

The chain combines TRBV19 with TRBJ2-6; 11 bases agree with TRBD1. Germline V gene lookup returns CDR1 LNHDA and CDR2 SQIVND (reference sequence). J was trimmed by 0 bases and V by 10 bases; bases with no gene match: 5. The CDR3 consists of 16 residues. The DNA for the CDR3 is TGTGCCACCGCCGGGACAGGGGGCTCTGGGGCCAACGTCCTGACTTTC. As protein: CATAGTGGSGANVLTF.

This sequence joins TRBV30 and TRBJ1-1, with 8 bases aligning to TRBD1. The V gene end was trimmed by 3 bases and the J gene end by 5 bases; junction bases not matched to a gene: 5. The length of the CDR3 is 13 residues. The germline CDR1 and CDR2 sequences are GTSNPN and SVGIG (reference sequence). This chain's CDR3 is CAWSQGARTEAFF. The CDR3 DNA sequence: TGTGCCTGGAGCCAGGGGGCGCGGACTGAAGCTTTCTTT.

The chain recombines TRBV7-6 with TRBJ1-1; tentative D call: TRBD1 (5 bases). The CDR3 runs 14 residues. Germline lookup yields CDR1 SGHVS and CDR2 FNYEAQ. With 1 base removed from V and 2 bases from J, the gap between germline ends came to 8 bases. In nucleotides, the CDR3 is TGTGCCAGCAGCTTAGACAGGTTAAACACTGAAGCTTTCTTT. The encoded protein is CASSLDRLNTEAFF.

In this sample, this clone turned up once. V gene TRBV7-6 combines with J gene TRBJ1-2; weak D call: TRBD1 (5 bases). The V end was cut by 1 base, the J end by 2 bases, with 8 bases between. CDR1 is SGHVS, CDR2 FNYEAQ, per germline. This CDR3 is 14 amino acids long. CDR3 region: CASSLVRGNYGYTF. CDR3 DNA sequence: TGTGCCAGCAGCTTAGTAAGGGGAAACTATGGCTACACCTTC.

With regard to this clone: One end of the junction varies from germline; a read error may be responsible. The J gene is TRBJ1-3, the V gene TRBV4-3; 11 positions agree with TRBD1. CDR1 is LGHNA, CDR2 YSLEER, per germline. The CDR3 contains 16 residues. The CDR3 nucleotides are TGCGCCAGCAGCCCCCAAGAAGGGACAGGGGGAAACGCCATATATTTT. Amino acids: CASSPQEGTGGNAIYF.

This chain connects TRBV5-1 to TRBJ2-3, with a weak D call TRBD1 (5 bases). Germline values: CDR1 SGHRS, CDR2 YFSETQ. Trimming removed 0 bases from V and 1 base from J, with 9 bases in between. The length of the CDR3 is 15 residues. DNA of the CDR3: TGCGCCAGCAGCTTGGAGGAGACAGGCACAGATACGCAGTATTTT. The encoded protein is CASSLEETGTDTQYF.

The chain has TRBV5-4 and TRBJ2-2; D is undetermined. Germline assignment: CDR1 SGHNT and CDR2 YYREEE (reference sequence). This CDR3 has 12 residues. V was pared by 4 bases and J by 2 bases, with 3 bases between. The CDR3 sequence: CASSLNTGELFF. Written as DNA, the CDR3 is TGTGCCAGCAGCCTTAACACCGGGGAGCTGTTTTTT.

The chain uses TRBV9 and TRBJ2-2, with 9 positions matching TRBD1. Germline lookup yields CDR1 SGDLS and CDR2 YYNGEE. The CDR3 has 16 amino acids. V gave up 0 bases and J gave up 0 bases; unmatched junction bases: 0. CDR3 region: CASSVGTGANTGELFF. Here the CDR3 DNA reads TGTGCCAGCAGCGTAGGGACAGGGGCGAACACCGGGGAGCTGTTTTTT.

This clone showed up just once. In DNA, the CDR3 is TGTGCCAGCAGTCTCCCCCGAGCTCCCCACGAGCAGTACTTC. It specifies CASSLPRAPHEQYF. The V call is TRBV6-5, the J call TRBJ2-7; D ambiguous. The CDR3 runs 14 residues. Trimming pared 5 bases from V and 5 bases from J, leaving 16 bases between. The germline CDR1 and CDR2 sequences are MNHEY and SVGAGI.

The chain employs TRBV4-1 and TRBJ2-3; 14 bases line up with TRBD2. This CDR3 has 16 amino acids. Germline CDR1 and CDR2: MGHRA and YSYEKL. V shed 3 bases, J shed 2 bases, and the junction held 1 base outside the gene matches. In nucleotides, the CDR3 is TGCGCCAGCAGCCAGGGACTAGCGGGGGACACAGATACGCAGTATTTT. This translates into CASSQGLAGDTDTQYF.

The chain couples TRBV4-3 to TRBJ2-7, with 7 bases that match TRBD1. This CDR3 region has 15 residues. Germline CDR1 reads LGHNA; CDR2 reads YSLEER. V dropped 2 bases and J dropped 8; count of bases not matched to a gene: 12. The CDR3 DNA is TGCGCCAGCAGCCAAAAAATCGGGACAGAGGCGAAGCAGTACTTC. Translating gives CASSQKIGTEAKQYF.

V and J are TRBV7-6 and TRBJ1-1, with D hard to call. Germline assignment: CDR1 SGHVS and CDR2 FNYEAQ. Trimming took 1 base from V and 1 from J, leaving 7 bases between them. The CDR3 consists of 14 residues. Here the CDR3 DNA reads TGTGCCAGCAGCTTAGTATCGGGGAACACTGAAGCTTTCTTT. It yields the protein CASSLVSGNTEAFF.

The CDR3 here is CASSVGTSAETQYF. The CDR3 nucleotides read TGTGCCAGCAGCGTCGGGACTAGCGCAGAGACCCAGTACTTC. V gene TRBV5-4 combines with J gene TRBJ2-5; 10 positions match TRBD2. CDR1 and CDR2 from the germline V gene are SGHNT and YYREEE (reference sequence). The CDR3 contains 14 residues. The J segment lost 4 bases and the V segment lost 4 bases, leaving 4 bases of the junction unmatched. Full variable domain (remainder filled in from reference TRBV5-4 and TRBJ2-5): ETGVTQSPTHLIKTRGQQVTLRCSSQSGHNTVSWYQQALGQGPQFIFQYYREEENGRGNFPPRFSGLQFPNYSSELNVNALELDDSALYLCASSVGTSAETQYFGPGTRLLVL.

The chain joins TRBV2 to TRBJ2-5, with D tentatively TRBD1 (5 bases). The CDR3 sequence is 13 residues long. V dropped 4 bases and J dropped 3 bases, with 9 bases sitting between them. Germline V lookup: CDR1 SNHLY, CDR2 FYNNEI. CDR3 sequence (DNA): TGTGCCAGCAGTGGGGGCAGGGAAGAGACCCAGTACTTC. As protein: CASSGGREETQYF.

The chain carries TRBV11-3 and TRBJ2-7; maybe TRBD2 (5 bases). V was clipped by 5 bases and J by 3 bases, with 8 bases between them. The CDR3 totals 12 residues. Per the germline V gene, CDR1 is SGHNT and CDR2 is YENEEA. Here the CDR3 reads CASSAGDYEQYF. CDR3 bases: TGTGCCAGCAGCGCCGGGGACTACGAGCAGTACTTC.

The genes are TRBV5-4 and TRBJ1-2; D uncertain. The CDR3 is 15 residues long. V shed 0 bases and J shed 3 bases, with 12 bases lying between them. Per the germline V gene, CDR1 is SGHNT and CDR2 is YYREEE (reference sequence). The CDR3 spells CASSLAGSGYYGYTF. The CDR3 DNA sequence: TGTGCCAGCAGCTTGGCGGGCAGCGGATACTATGGCTACACCTTC.

The chain links TRBV25-1 to TRBJ1-3, with TRBD1 as a possible D gene (6 bases). The V gene's germline CDR1 is MGHDK and CDR2 SYGVNS. Trimming left V 4 bases short and J 2 bases short, with 9 bases between. The CDR3 loop spans 14 amino acids. The CDR3 region has the DNA TGTGCCAGCAGTGTGCAGGGGACTGGAAACACCATATATTTT. Amino acids: CASSVQGTGNTIYF.

The rearrangement joins TRBV10-2 to TRBJ1-1, with D unresolved. Germline V gene lookup returns CDR1 WSHSY and CDR2 SAAADI. Between the trimmed V and J ends, which lost 0 bases and 7 bases, there was a span of 6 bases. This CDR3 has 12 amino acids. CDR3 in DNA: TGCGCCAGCAGTGAGTCGTACAGTGAAGCTTTCTTT. It translates to CASSESYSEAFF.